The TCR beta chain under discussion was sequenced for a study of long-term antiretroviral therapy in people with HIV. Points from the study as a whole: Controls exceeded HIV repertoires in CDR3 length range.

The CDR3 is made up of 15 amino acids. The germline V gene encodes CDR1 SGHDT and CDR2 YYEEEE. V shed 3 bases and J shed 0 bases, with 9 bases lying between them. Runs used v3.0 of the immunoSEQ assay and were done at survey level. Measured with immunoSEQ multiplex PCR; TCRdb has only the in-frame clones, and not every one. Seen here are about 26,000 clones, 82% observed once, and the top ten hold 5.5%. Concerning this clone: What it binds is not known.

The chain combines TRBV5-6 with TRBJ2-2; D is perhaps TRBD1 (5 bases). This TCR came from a woman aged 25 to 45 with HIV. Material: unsorted PBMCs, obtained 1.1 years before starting antiretroviral therapy. CDR3 in amino acids: CASSWTPTNTGELFF. The CDR3 DNA reads as TGTGCCAGCAGCTGGACACCCACGAACACCGGGGAGCTGTTTTTT.